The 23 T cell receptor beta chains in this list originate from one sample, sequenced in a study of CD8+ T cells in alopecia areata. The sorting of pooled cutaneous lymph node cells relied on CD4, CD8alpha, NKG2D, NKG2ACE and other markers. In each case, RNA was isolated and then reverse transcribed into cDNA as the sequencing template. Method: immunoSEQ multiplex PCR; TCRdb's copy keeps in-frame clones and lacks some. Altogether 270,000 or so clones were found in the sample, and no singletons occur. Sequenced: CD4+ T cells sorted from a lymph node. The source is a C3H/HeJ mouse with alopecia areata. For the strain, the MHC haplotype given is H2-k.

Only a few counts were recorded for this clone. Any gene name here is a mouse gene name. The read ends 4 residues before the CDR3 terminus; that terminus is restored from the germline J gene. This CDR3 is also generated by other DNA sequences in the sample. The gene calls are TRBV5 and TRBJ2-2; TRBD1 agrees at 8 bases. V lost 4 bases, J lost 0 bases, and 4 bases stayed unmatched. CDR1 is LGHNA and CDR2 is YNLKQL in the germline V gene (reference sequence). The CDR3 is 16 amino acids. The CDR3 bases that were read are TGTGCCAGCAGCCCCCACAGGGGGGCAAACACCGGG. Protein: CASSPHRGANTG. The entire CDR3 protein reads CASSPHRGANTGQLYF.

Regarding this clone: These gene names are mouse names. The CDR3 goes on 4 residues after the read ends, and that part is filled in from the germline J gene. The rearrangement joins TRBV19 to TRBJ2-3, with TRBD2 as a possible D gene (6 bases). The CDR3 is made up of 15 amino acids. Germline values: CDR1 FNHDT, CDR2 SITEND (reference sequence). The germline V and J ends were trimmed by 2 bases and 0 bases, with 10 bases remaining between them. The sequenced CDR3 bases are TGTGCCAGCAGTATGGGGGGACTTAGTGCAGAA. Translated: CASSMGGLSAE. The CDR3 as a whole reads CASSMGGLSAETLYF.

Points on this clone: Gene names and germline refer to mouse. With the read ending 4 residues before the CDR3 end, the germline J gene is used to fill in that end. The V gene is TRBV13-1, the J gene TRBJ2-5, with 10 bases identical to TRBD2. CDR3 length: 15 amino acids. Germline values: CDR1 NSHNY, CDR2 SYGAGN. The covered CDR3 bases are TGTGCCAGCAGTGGATCTCGGGACTGGGGTGAC. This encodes CASSGSRDWGD. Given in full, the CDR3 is CASSGSRDWGDTQYF.

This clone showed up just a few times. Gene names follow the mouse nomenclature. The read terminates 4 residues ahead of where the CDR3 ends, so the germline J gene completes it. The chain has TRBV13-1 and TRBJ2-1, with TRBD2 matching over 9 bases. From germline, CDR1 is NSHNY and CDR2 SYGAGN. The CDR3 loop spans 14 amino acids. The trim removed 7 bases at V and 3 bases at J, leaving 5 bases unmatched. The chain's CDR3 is CASVRDWVYAEQFF. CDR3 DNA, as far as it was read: TGTGCCAGCGTCCGGGACTGGGTCTATGCT.

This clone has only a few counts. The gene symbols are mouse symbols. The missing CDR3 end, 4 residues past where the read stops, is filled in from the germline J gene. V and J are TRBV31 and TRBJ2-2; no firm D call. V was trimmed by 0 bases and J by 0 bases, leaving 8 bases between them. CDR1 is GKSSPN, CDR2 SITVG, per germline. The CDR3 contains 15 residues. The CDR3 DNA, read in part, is TGTGCCTGGAGTCTATTGCAGGCAAACACCGGG. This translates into CAWSLLQANTG. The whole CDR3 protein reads CAWSLLQANTGQLYF.

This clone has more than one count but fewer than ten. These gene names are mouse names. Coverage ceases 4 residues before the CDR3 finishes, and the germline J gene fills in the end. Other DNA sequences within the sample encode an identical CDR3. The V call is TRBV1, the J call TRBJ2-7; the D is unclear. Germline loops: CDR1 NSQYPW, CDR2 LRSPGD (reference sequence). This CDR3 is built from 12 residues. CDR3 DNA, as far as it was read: TGCACCTGCAGTGCGCCAGTATAT. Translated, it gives CTCSAPVY. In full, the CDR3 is CTCSAPVYEQYF.

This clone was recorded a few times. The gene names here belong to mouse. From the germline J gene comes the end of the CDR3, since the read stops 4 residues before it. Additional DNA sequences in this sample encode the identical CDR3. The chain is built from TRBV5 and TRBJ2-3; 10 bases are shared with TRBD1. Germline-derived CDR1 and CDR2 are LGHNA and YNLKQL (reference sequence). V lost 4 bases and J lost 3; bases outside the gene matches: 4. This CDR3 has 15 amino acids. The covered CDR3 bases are TGTGCCAGCAGCCTCCGGGACAGGGGAGCAGAA. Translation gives CASSLRDRGAE. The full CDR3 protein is CASSLRDRGAETLYF.

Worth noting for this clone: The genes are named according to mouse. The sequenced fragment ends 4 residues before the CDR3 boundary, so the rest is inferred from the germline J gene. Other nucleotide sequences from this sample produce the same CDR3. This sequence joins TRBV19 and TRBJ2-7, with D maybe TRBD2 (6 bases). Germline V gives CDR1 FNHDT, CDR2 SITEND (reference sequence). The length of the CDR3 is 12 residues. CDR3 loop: CASSRTVYEQYF. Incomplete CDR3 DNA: TGTGCCAGCAGTAGGACTGTTTAT. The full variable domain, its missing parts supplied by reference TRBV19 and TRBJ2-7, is GGIITQTPKFLIGQEGQKLTLKCQQNFNHDTMYWYRQDSGKGLRLIYYSITENDLQKGDLSEGYDASREKKSSFSLTVTSAQKNEMAVFLCASSRTVYEQYFGPGTRLTVL.

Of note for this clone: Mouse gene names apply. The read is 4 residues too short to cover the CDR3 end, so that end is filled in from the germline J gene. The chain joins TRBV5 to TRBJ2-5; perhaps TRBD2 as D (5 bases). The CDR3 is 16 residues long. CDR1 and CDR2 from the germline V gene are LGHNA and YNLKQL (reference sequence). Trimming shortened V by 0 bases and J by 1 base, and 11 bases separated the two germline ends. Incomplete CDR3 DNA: TGTGCCAGCAGCCAAGATCCCCGCTGGGACCAAGAC. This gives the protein CASSQDPRWDQD. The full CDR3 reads CASSQDPRWDQDTQYF.

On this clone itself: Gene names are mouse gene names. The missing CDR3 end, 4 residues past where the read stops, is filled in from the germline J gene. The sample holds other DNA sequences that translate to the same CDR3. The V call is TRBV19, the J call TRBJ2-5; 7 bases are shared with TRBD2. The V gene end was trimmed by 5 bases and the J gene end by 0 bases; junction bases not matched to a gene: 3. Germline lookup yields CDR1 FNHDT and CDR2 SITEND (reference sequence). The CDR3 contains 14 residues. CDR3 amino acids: CASSLGGNQDTQYF. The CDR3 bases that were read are TGTGCCAGCAGCCTTGGGGGGAACCAAGAC.

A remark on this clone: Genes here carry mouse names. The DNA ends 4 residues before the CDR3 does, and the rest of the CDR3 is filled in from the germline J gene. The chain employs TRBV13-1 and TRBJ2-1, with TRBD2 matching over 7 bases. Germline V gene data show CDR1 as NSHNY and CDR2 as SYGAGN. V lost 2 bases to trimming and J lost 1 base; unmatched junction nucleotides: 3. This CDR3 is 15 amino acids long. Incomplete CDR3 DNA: TGTGCCAGCAGTGAACAACTGGGGAACTATGCT. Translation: CASSEQLGNYA. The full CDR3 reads CASSEQLGNYAEQFF.

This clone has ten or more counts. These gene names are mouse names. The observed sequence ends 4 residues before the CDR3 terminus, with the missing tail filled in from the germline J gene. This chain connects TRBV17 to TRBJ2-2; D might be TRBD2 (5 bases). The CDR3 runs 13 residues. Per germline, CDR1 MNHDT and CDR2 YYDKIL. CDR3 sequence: CAMGSVNTGQLYF. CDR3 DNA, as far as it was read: TGTGCGATGGGGTCAGTAAACACCGGG.

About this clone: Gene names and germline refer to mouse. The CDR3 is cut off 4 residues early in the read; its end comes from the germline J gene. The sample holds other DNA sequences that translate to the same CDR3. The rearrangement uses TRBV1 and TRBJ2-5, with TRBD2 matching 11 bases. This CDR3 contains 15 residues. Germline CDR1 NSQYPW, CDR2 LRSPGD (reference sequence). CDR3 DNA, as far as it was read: TGCACCTGCAGTGCAAGGGACTGGGGGAGGGAC. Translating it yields CTCSARDWGRD. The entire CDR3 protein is CTCSARDWGRDTQYF.

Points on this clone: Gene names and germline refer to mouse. CDR3 sequence reads: CASSPPTGGDTEVFF. CDR3 DNA (partial): TGTGCCAGCAGTCCTCCGACAGGGGGTGACACA. This chain uses TRBV13-1 with TRBJ1-1; 9 bases align to TRBD1. The read terminates 4 residues ahead of where the CDR3 ends, so the germline J gene completes it. The junction had 7 bases not matched to a gene; V was cut back by 4 bases and J by 3 bases. In germline, CDR1 is NSHNY, CDR2 SYGAGN. The CDR3 is 15 amino acids.

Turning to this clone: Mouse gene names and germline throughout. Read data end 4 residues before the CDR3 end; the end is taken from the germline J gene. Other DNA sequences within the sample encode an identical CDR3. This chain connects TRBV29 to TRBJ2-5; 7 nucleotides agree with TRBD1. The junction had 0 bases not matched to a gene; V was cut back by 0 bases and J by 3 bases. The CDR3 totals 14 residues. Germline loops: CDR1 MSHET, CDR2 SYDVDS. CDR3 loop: CASSLSGQQDTQYF. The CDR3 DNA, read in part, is TGTGCTAGCAGTTTATCGGGACAGCAAGAC.

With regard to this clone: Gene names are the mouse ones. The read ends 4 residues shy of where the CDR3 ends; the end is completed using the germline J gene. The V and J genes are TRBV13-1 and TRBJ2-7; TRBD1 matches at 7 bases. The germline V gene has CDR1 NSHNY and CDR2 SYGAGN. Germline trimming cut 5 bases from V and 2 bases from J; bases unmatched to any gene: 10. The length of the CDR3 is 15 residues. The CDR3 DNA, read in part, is TGTGCCAGCAGCCGACAGGGAAGAAGCCCCTAT. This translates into CASSRQGRSPY. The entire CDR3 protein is CASSRQGRSPYEQYF.

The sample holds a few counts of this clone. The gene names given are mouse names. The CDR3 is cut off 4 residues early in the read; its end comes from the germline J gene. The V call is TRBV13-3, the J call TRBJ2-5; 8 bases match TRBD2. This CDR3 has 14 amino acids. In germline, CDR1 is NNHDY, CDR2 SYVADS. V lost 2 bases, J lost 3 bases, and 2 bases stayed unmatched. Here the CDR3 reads CASSENWGQDTQYF. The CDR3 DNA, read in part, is TGTGCCAGCAGTGAAAACTGGGGGCAAGAC.

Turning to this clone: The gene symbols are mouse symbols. The sequenced part of the CDR3 DNA is TGTGCCAGCAGCTCTCACACCGGG. Protein: CASSSHTG. The whole CDR3 is CASSSHTGQLYF. The chain uses TRBV4 and TRBJ2-2; no reliable D call. The CDR3 goes on 4 residues after the read ends, and that part is filled in from the germline J gene. Germline V CDR1 and CDR2: LGHDT, YNNKQL (reference sequence). Trimming took off 4 bases at V and 3 bases at J, with 3 bases between the two ends. The CDR3 is made up of 12 amino acids.

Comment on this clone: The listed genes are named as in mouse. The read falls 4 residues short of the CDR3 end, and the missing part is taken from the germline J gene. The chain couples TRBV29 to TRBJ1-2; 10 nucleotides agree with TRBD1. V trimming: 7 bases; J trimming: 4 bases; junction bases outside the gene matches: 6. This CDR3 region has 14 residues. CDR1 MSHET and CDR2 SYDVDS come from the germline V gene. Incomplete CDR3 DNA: TGTGCTAGCATCTCGACAGGGGGCGGCTCC. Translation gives CASISTGGGS. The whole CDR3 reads CASISTGGGSDYTF.

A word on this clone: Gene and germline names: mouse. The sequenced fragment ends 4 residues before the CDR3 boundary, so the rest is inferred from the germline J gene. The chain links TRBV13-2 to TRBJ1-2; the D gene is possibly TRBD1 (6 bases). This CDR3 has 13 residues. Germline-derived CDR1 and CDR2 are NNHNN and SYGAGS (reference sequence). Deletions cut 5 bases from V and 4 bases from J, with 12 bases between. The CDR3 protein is CASGPGESSDYTF. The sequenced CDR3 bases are TGTGCCAGCGGGCCAGGGGAGAGCTCC.

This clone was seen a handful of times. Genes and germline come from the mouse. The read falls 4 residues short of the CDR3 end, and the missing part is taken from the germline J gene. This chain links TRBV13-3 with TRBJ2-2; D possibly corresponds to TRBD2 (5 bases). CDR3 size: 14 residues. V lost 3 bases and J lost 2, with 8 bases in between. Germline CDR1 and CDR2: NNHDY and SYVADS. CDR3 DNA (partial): TGTGCCAGCAGTGTGGGGAGGAACACCGGG. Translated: CASSVGRNTG. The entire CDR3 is CASSVGRNTGQLYF.

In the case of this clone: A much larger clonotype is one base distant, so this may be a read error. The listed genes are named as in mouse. Incomplete CDR3 DNA: TGTGCCAGCAGTGAATACAGGGGGCAAGAC. Translated: CASSEYRGQD. The full CDR3 sequence reads CASSEYRGQDTQYF. The genes are TRBV13-1 and TRBJ2-5; 8 bases line up with TRBD1. The CDR3 end is not reached by the read, which stops 4 residues before it; the germline J gene fills it in. V was pared by 2 bases and J by 3 bases, with 2 bases of the junction left unmatched. CDR3 length: 14 residues. The germline V gene has CDR1 NSHNY and CDR2 SYGAGN.

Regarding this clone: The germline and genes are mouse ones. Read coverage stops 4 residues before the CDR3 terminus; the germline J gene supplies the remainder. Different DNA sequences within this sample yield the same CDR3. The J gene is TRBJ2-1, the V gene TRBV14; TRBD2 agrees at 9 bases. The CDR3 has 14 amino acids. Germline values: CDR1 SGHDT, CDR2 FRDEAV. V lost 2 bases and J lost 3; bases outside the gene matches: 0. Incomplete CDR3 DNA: TGTGCCAGCAGTTTGACTGGGGGCTATGCT. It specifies CASSLTGGYA. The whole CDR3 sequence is CASSLTGGYAEQFF.